A selection of T cell receptor beta chains follows, all from one sample in a study of cytomegalovirus exposure and HLA in healthy donors. The table came from immunoSEQ multiplex PCR; TCRdb's copy has only in-frame clones and leaves some out. The data show about 140,000 clones, around 59% seen once. Sequencing input: PBMCs. The source is a male donor in good health and CMV-seronegative. Each CDR3 is given with its conserved first and last residue. A D gene is named only where the DNA matches it firmly. Clone sizes are given selectively: once, few, many, or a class where the clone is expanded.

>once|.|TRBV7-3|TRBJ1-2
CASSLGGSYGYTF
TGTGCCAGCAGTTTGGGAGGGAGTTATGGCTACACCTTC
>.|TRBD2|TRBV30|TRBJ2-3
CAWSESSGVTDTQYF
TGTGCCTGGAGTGAATCTAGCGGGGTCACAGATACGCAGTATTTT
>.|TRBD2|TRBV4-2|TRBJ2-1
CASSQDRRGGNNEQFF
TGTGCCAGCAGCCAAGATCGGCGGGGGGGGAACAATGAGCAGTTCTTC
>few|.|TRBV5-6|TRBJ2-5
CASSRDSQETQYF
TGTGCCAGCAGCCGCGACAGCCAAGAGACCCAGTACTTC
>.|.|TRBV28|TRBJ1-2
CASISPGGYTF
TGTGCCAGCATCAGTCCGGGGGGCTACACCTTC
>.|TRBD1|TRBV6-5|TRBJ1-2
CASSNSGQGITYGYTF
TGTGCCAGCAGTAACTCGGGACAGGGGATTACCTATGGCTACACCTTC
>few|TRBD1|TRBV30|TRBJ1-2
CAWSRDRVLNYGYTF
TGTGCCTGGAGTAGAGACAGGGTTCTTAACTATGGCTACACCTTC
>.|TRBD1|TRBV7-2|TRBJ1-2
CASSLRGRDRGGGYTF
TGTGCCAGCAGCTTAAGGGGAAGGGACAGGGGAGGTGGCTACACCTTC
>.|.|TRBV6-5|TRBJ2-5
CASSLGPIMETQYF
TGTGCCAGCAGTCTTGGGCCCATCATGGAGACCCAGTACTTC
>.|TRBD1|TRBV7-9|TRBJ1-1
CASSLASGGCLAFF
TGTGCCAGCAGCTTAGCGTCAGGGGGCTGTTTAGCTTTCTTT
>few|TRBD1|TRBV27|TRBJ2-7
CASSLTGTYEQYF
TGTGCCAGCAGTCTGACAGGGACCTACGAGCAGTACTTC
>.|TRBD2|TRBV5-1|TRBJ2-3
CASSVSSGGTDTQYF
TGCGCCAGCAGCGTGAGTAGCGGGGGAACAGATACGCAGTATTTT
>.|.|TRBV6-6|TRBJ1-4
CATHGAATNEKLFF
TGTGCCACCCACGGTGCTGCAACTAATGAAAAACTGTTTTTT
>.|TRBD1|TRBV30|TRBJ1-2
CAWRGDSFNYGYTF
TGTGCCTGGAGGGGGGACAGTTTTAACTATGGCTACACCTTC
>few|.|TRBV19|TRBJ1-1
CASSFDKNTEAFF
TGTGCCAGTAGTTTCGACAAGAACACTGAAGCTTTCTTT
>.|.|TRBV28|TRBJ1-5
CASIPAGDSNQPQHF
TGTGCCAGCATCCCAGCAGGGGATAGCAATCAGCCCCAGCATTTT
>.|TRBD1|TRBV5-1|TRBJ2-7
CASTKERDRGVEQYF
TGCGCCAGCACGAAGGAACGGGACAGGGGTGTCGAGCAGTACTTC
>few|.|TRBV19|TRBJ1-1
CASSIPGLTPEAFF
TGTGCCAGTAGTATCCCGGGTCTTACTCCTGAAGCTTTCTTT
>.|TRBD1|TRBV7-2|TRBJ2-1
CASSLSSSGQGVYEQFF
TGTGCCAGCAGCTTATCCTCTTCTGGGCAGGGGGTATATGAGCAGTTCTTC
>.|TRBD1|TRBV5-5|TRBJ1-2
CASSYQGDGYTF
TGTGCCAGCAGCTACCAGGGGGACGGCTACACCTTC
>.|TRBD2|TRBV28|TRBJ2-3
CASSLGLAGITDTQYF
TGTGCCAGCAGTTTGGGACTAGCGGGGATAACAGATACGCAGTATTTT
>.|.|TRBV7-6|TRBJ1-5
CASSQNGGLTTQHF
TGTGCCAGCAGCCAGAACGGGGGGCTTACGACCCAGCATTTT
>.|TRBD1|TRBV7-2|TRBJ1-6
CASSFWDSNSPLHF
TGTGCCAGCAGCTTTTGGGACAGTAATTCACCCCTCCACTTT
>.|TRBD1|TRBV11-2|TRBJ1-6
CASSFRQGAFHF
TGTGCCAGCAGCTTTCGACAGGGGGCCTTCCACTTT
>.|.|TRBV4-3|TRBJ1-1
CASSQLGILGGVAFF
TGCGCCAGCAGCCAATTGGGTATCCTTGGGGGGGTAGCTTTCTTT
>.|TRBD1|TRBV10-3|TRBJ1-1
CAISGQGRDTEAFF
TGTGCCATCAGCGGACAGGGCCGGGACACTGAAGCTTTCTTT
>.|TRBD1|TRBV29-1|TRBJ1-2
CRSQGVDGYTF
TGCAGATCTCAGGGGGTGGATGGCTACACCTTC
>.|.|TRBV7-3|TRBJ2-3
CASSLSRGRTDTQYF
TGTGCCAGCAGCTTAAGCAGGGGTCGGACAGATACGCAGTATTTT
>.|TRBD1|TRBV6-5|TRBJ1-6
CASRPTGRNSPLHF
TGTGCCAGCAGGCCGACAGGGCGGAATTCACCCCTCCACTTT
>.|.|TRBV29-1|TRBJ2-3
CSVEGSRGGTDTQYF
TGCAGCGTTGAAGGGTCCAGGGGAGGCACAGATACGCAGTATTTT
>.|TRBD2|TRBV4-2|TRBJ2-3
CASSQDSGGGTSTDTQYF
TGTGCCAGCAGCCAAGATTCAGGCGGGGGGACTAGCACAGATACGCAGTATTTT
>.|.|TRBV14|TRBJ1-2
CASSQARYGYTF
TGTGCCAGCAGCCAAGCCCGCTATGGCTACACCTTC
>.|.|TRBV15|TRBJ1-5
CATSSSLVGEALIGNQPQHF
TGTGCCACCAGTTCCAGCCTGGTGGGGGAGGCGCTTATAGGCAATCAGCCCCAGCATTTT
>.|TRBD1|TRBV7-8|TRBJ2-7
CASSLDIDRGYNEQYF
TGTGCCAGCAGCTTAGACATTGACAGGGGGTACAACGAGCAGTACTTC
>.|TRBD2|TRBV11-2|TRBJ2-7
CASSFGWRGASYEQYF
TGTGCCAGCAGCTTCGGATGGCGGGGGGCCTCCTACGAGCAGTACTTC
>.|TRBD1|TRBV18|TRBJ1-6
CASSPNRGQETGSYNSPLHF
TGTGCCAGCTCACCTAACCGGGGACAGGAGACGGGCTCCTATAATTCACCCCTCCACTTT
>.|.|TRBV28|TRBJ2-7
CASSQDSLYEQYF
TGTGCCAGCAGCCAGGACAGCTTGTACGAGCAGTACTTC
>.|.|TRBV28|TRBJ1-6
CASSLTGWGWDSPLHF
TGTGCCAGTAGTCTAACAGGGTGGGGCTGGGATTCACCCCTCCACTTT
>.|TRBD2|TRBV7-2|TRBJ2-3
CASSPVGLAGGTDTQYF
TGTGCCAGCAGCCCAGTGGGGCTAGCGGGTGGCACAGATACGCAGTATTTT
>.|.|TRBV7-2|TRBJ1-1
CASSPTRLRALEGNTEAFF
TGTGCCAGCAGCCCAACCCGACTGCGCGCTCTAGAGGGGAACACTGAAGCTTTCTTT
>few|TRBD1|TRBV9|TRBJ2-2
CASSPGTGTTGELFF
TGTGCCAGCAGCCCCGGGACAGGGACCACCGGGGAGCTGTTTTTT
>.|TRBD1|TRBV19|TRBJ1-1
CASSRGQVSNTEAFF
TGTGCCAGTAGTCGAGGACAGGTGTCCAACACTGAAGCTTTCTTT
>.|TRBD1|TRBV2|TRBJ1-1
CASTYRGGFTEAFF
TGTGCCAGCACTTACAGGGGAGGATTCACTGAAGCTTTCTTT
>.|.|TRBV6-5|TRBJ1-2
CASSYGGEGYGYTF
TGTGCCAGCAGTTACGGGGGGGAGGGCTATGGCTACACCTTC
>few|TRBD1|TRBV20-1|TRBJ1-2
CSATGGSGYTF
TGCAGTGCCACAGGGGGCTCTGGCTACACCTTC
>.|TRBD2|TRBV5-1|TRBJ2-3
CASSLFSAGGTDTQYF
TGCGCCAGCAGCCTATTCTCAGCGGGGGGGACAGATACGCAGTATTTT
>.|.|TRBV2|TRBJ1-5
CASSVVYSNQPQHF
TGTGCCAGCAGTGTAGTTTATAGCAATCAGCCCCAGCATTTT
>.|TRBD2|TRBV10-3|TRBJ2-3
CAISLLAGGLGTDTQYF
TGTGCCATCAGCCTACTAGCGGGGGGGCTCGGCACAGATACGCAGTATTTT
>few|.|TRBV4-3|TRBJ2-7
CASSQGALSYEQYF
TGCGCCAGCAGCCAAGGCGCTCTCTCCTACGAGCAGTACTTC
>.|TRBD1|TRBV5-6|TRBJ2-7
CASSWTGTSYEQYF
TGTGCCAGCAGCTGGACAGGGACCTCCTACGAGCAGTACTTC
>.|TRBD1|TRBV19|TRBJ1-4
CASKGDRGNEKLFF
TGTGCCAGTAAAGGGGACAGGGGGAATGAAAAACTGTTTTTT
>.|.|TRBV21-1|TRBJ1-2
CASSKLDPDLYGYTF
TGTGCCAGCAGCAAACTAGATCCAGACCTCTATGGCTACACCTTC
>.|.|TRBV30|TRBJ1-1
CAWSKTGPGGGTEAFF
TGTGCCTGGAGCAAAACAGGGCCTGGGGGGGGGACTGAAGCTTTCTTT
>.|TRBD1|TRBV7-8|TRBJ2-5
CASSLGQQETQYF
TGTGCCAGCAGCTTGGGACAGCAAGAGACCCAGTACTTC
>few|.|TRBV14|TRBJ2-7
CASSQAGRVGEQYF
TGTGCCAGCAGCCAAGCTGGCAGGGTGGGCGAGCAGTACTTC
>.|TRBD1|TRBV6-1|TRBJ1-4
CASSEWLGTRQGEKLFF
TGTGCCAGCAGTGAATGGTTGGGGACGAGACAGGGGGAAAAACTGTTTTTT
>few|.|TRBV5-8|TRBJ2-5
CASSLPAGQETQYF
TGTGCCAGCAGCTTGCCGGCAGGACAAGAGACCCAGTACTTC
>.|.|TRBV10-3|TRBJ1-2
CAIQEGANYGYTF
TGTGCCATCCAAGAGGGGGCTAACTATGGCTACACCTTC
>few|TRBD1|TRBV29-1|TRBJ1-1
CSVDGQGVTEAFF
TGCAGCGTTGACGGACAGGGGGTGACTGAAGCTTTCTTT